Listed below are T cell receptor beta chains from one sample, sequenced in a study of identical twins. TCRdb analysed the 5' RACE reads with MiXCR anew, one entry per CDR3 protein. The profile shows approximately 280,000 distinct CDR3 sequences, about 8.9% of them singletons. These records were also assigned to another study, of yellow fever vaccine responses in identical twins.

Sequencing used memory (CD45RO+) T cells sorted from blood. Receptors originate from a woman aged 18 to 35 in good health. Each CDR3 is given with its conserved first and last residue. The D gene is left open where the match is weak. Clone size is given for some rows only: seen once, a few or many times, or a class if the clone is expanded.

v_gene	d_gene	len	j_gene	abundance	CDR3aa	CDR3nt
TRBV2	.	14	TRBJ2-1	.	CATRSREAAVEPFF	TGTGCCACCAGGTCTCGTGAGGCGGCCGTCGAGCCGTTCTTC
TRBV20-1	.	13	TRBJ1-1	many	CSARDPTETEAFF	TGCAGTGCTAGAGATCCGACAGAAACTGAAGCTTTCTTT
TRBV18	.	15	TRBJ1-1	many	CASSPVQGLNTEAFF	TGTGCCAGCTCACCCGTACAGGGATTGAACACTGAAGCTTTCTTT
TRBV12-3/TRBV12-4	.	13	TRBJ1-2	many	CASSFAGNYGYTF	TGTGCCAGCAGTTTCGCAGGGAACTATGGCTACACCTTC
TRBV20-1	TRBD2	15	TRBJ2-1	.	CSASPGTSDYNEQFF	TGCAGTGCTAGTCCCGGGACTAGCGACTACAATGAGCAGTTCTTC
TRBV4-1	.	15	TRBJ2-4	many	CASSQGLQERNIQYF	TGCGCCAGCAGCCAAGGCCTACAGGAACGAAACATTCAGTACTTC
TRBV5-1	TRBD2	18	TRBJ2-2	few	CASSLVLAGTANTGELFF	TGCGCCAGCAGCTTGGTATTAGCGGGGACCGCGAACACCGGGGAGCTGTTTTTT
TRBV7-9	TRBD2	14	TRBJ2-2	few	CASSLEASGGELFF	TGTGCCAGCAGCTTAGAGGCTAGCGGAGGGGAGCTGTTTTTT
TRBV20-1	TRBD2	15	TRBJ2-1	few	CSAIGGRSSYNEQFF	TGCAGTGCTATCGGCGGGAGGAGCTCCTACAATGAGCAGTTCTTC
TRBV5-1	.	14	TRBJ2-5	few	CASSLVGEAETQYF	TGCGCCAGCAGCTTGGTGGGGGAGGCAGAGACCCAGTACTTC
TRBV6-5	.	14	TRBJ1-6	many	CASSYDRNYSPLHF	TGTGCCAGCAGTTACGACAGGAACTATTCACCCCTCCACTTT
TRBV12-3/TRBV12-4	.	14	TRBJ1-1	few	CASSLTPMNTEAFF	TGTGCCAGCAGTTTAACCCCCATGAACACTGAAGCTTTCTTT
TRBV13	.	13	TRBJ2-5	.	CASRGSGVGAQYF	TGTGCCAGCAGGGGATCGGGAGTCGGGGCCCAGTACTTC
TRBV5-1	.	16	TRBJ2-7	many	CASRSSGGGSSYEQYF	TGCGCCAGCAGATCTAGCGGAGGGGGGTCGTCCTACGAGCAGTACTTC
TRBV3-1	TRBD2	21	TRBJ2-7	few	CASSQDFRWGTSGRATAEQYF	TGTGCCAGCAGCCAAGATTTTCGGTGGGGAACTAGCGGGAGGGCCACAGCTGAGCAGTACTTC
TRBV5-1	.	14	TRBJ1-1	many	CASRPGALNTEAFF	TGCGCCAGCCGACCAGGGGCCCTGAACACTGAAGCTTTCTTT
TRBV29-1	.	14	TRBJ2-3	.	CSVRTALSTDTQYF	TGCAGCGTGCGGACTGCCCTTTCCACAGATACGCAGTATTTT
TRBV28	.	14	TRBJ1-1	few	CASLRGGMNTEAFF	TGTGCCAGCTTGAGGGGGGGAATGAACACTGAAGCTTTCTTT